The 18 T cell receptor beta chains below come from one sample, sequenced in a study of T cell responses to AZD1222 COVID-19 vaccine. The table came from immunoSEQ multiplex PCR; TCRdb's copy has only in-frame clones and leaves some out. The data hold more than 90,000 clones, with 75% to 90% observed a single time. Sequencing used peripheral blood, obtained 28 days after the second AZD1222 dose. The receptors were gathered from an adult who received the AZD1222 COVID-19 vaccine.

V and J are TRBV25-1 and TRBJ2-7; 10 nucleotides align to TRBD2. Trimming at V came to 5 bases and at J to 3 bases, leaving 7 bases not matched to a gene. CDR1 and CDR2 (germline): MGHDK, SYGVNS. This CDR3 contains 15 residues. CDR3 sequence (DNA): TGTGCCAGCAGTACTAGCGGGGTGGAGGGCTACGAGCAGTACTTC. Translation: CASSTSGVEGYEQYF.

CDR3 nucleotide sequence: TGTGCCAGCAGCTTGGGACAGGGTAACTATGGCTACACCTTC. This gives the protein CASSLGQGNYGYTF. The chain links TRBV11-2 to TRBJ1-2; 9 nucleotides match TRBD1. The CDR3 length is 14 residues. Germline lookup yields CDR1 SGHAT and CDR2 FQNNGV. V lost 3 bases to trimming and J lost 1 base; unmatched junction nucleotides: 0.

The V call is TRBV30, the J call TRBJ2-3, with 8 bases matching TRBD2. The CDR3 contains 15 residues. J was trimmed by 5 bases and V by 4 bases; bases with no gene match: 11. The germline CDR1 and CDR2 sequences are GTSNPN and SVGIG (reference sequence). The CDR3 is CAWTNLGLAGDTQYF. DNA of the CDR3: TGTGCCTGGACTAACTTGGGGCTAGCGGGAGATACGCAGTATTTT.

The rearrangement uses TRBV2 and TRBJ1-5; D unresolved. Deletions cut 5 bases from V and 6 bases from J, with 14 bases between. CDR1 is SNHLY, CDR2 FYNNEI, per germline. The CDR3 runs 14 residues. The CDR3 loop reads CASSPGPGGQPQHF. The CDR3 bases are TGTGCCAGCAGTCCGGGCCCTGGAGGTCAGCCCCAGCATTTT.

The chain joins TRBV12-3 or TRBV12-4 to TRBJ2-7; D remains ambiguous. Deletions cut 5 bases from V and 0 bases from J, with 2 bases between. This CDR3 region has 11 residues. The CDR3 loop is CASSSSYEQYF. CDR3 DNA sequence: TGTGCCAGCAGTAGCTCCTACGAGCAGTACTTC.

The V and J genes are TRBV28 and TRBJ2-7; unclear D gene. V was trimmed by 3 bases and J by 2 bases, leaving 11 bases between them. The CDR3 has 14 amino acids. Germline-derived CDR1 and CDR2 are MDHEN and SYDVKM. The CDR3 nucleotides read TGTGCCAGCAGTTTTGGGCTAAAGACCTACGAGCAGTACTTC. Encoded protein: CASSFGLKTYEQYF.

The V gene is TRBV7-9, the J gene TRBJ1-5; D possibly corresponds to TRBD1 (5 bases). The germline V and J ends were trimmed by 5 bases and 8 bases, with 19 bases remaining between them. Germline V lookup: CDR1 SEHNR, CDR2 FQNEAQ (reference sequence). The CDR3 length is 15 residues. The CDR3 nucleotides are TGTGCCAGCAGCGGAACCGGGGCCACCCCGGAGCCCCAGCATTTT. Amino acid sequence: CASSGTGATPEPQHF.

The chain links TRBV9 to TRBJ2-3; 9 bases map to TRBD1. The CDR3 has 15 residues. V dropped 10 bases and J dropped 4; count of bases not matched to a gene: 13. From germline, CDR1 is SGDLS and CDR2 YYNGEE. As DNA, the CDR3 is TGTGCCGGACAAAACGGGACAGGGATGCCAGATACGCAGTATTTT. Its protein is CAGQNGTGMPDTQYF.

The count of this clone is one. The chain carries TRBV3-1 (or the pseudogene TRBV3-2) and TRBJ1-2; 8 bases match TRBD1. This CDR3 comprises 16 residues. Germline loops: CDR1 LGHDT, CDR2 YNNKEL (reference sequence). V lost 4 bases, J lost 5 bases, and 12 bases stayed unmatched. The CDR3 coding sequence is TGTGCCAGCAGCCGCAACAGGGGGGGTTTCTTGTATGGCTACACCTTC. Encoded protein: CASSRNRGGFLYGYTF.

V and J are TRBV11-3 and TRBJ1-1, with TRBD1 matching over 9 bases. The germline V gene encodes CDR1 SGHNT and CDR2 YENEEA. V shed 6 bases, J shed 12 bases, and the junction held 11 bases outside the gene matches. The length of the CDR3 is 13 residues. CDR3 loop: CASSSTWTGATFF. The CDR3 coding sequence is TGTGCCAGCAGTTCTACGTGGACAGGGGCAACTTTCTTT. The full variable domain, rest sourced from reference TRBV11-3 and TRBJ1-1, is EAGVVQSPRYKIIEKKQPVAFWCNPISGHNTLYWYLQNLGQGPELLIRYENEEAVDDSQLPKDRFSAERLKGVDSTLKIQPAELGDSAVYLCASSSTWTGATFFGQGTRLTVV.

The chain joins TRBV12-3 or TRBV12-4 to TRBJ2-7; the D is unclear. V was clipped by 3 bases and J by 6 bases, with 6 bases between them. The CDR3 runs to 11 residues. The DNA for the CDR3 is TGTGCCAGCAGTTTGCAGGCCGAGCAGTACTTC. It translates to CASSLQAEQYF.

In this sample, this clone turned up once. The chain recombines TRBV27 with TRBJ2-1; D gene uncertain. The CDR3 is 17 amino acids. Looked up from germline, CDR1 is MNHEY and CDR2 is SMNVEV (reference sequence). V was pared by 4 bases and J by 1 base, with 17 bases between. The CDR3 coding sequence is TGTGCCAGCAGTTCCGGACCCCATACCCCGTCCTACAATGAGCAGTTCTTC. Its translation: CASSSGPHTPSYNEQFF.

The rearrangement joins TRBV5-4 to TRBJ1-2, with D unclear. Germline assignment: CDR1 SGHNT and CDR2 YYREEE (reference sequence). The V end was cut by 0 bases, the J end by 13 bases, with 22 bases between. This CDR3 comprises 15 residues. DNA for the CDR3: TGTGCCAGCAGCTTGGGGGGTGGCGGCCGGGGAACGGGCACCTTC. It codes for CASSLGGGGRGTGTF.

The DNA of the CDR3 is TGTGCCAGTAGTATCCCGGGACAGCTATCACCCCTCCACTTT. It translates to CASSIPGQLSPLHF. J is TRBJ1-6 and V is TRBV19; TRBD1 matches at 7 bases. With 3 bases clipped from V and 10 bases from J, the junction kept 6 bases outside the gene matches. Germline CDR1 LNHDA, CDR2 SQIVND (reference sequence). The CDR3 loop spans 14 amino acids.

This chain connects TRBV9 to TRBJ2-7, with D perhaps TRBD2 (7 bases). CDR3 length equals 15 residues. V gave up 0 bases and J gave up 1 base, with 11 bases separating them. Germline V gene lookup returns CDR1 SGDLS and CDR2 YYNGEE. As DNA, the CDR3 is TGTGCCAGCAGCGTAGGCGGGGGCGGTTCCTACGAGCAGTACTTC. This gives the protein CASSVGGGGSYEQYF.

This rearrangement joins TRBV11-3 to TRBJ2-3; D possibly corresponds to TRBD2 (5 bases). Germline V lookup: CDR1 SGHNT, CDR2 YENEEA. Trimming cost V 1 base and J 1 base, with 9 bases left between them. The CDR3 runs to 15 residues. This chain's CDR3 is CASSLVYGGTDTQYF. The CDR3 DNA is TGTGCCAGCAGCTTAGTTTACGGGGGCACAGATACGCAGTATTTT.

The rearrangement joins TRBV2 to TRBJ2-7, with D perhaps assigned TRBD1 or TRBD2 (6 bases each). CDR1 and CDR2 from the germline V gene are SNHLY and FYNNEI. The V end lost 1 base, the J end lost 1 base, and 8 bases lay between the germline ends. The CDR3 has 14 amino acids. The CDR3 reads CASSEVGGSYEQYF. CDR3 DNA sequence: TGTGCCAGCAGTGAAGTAGGGGGGTCCTACGAGCAGTACTTC.

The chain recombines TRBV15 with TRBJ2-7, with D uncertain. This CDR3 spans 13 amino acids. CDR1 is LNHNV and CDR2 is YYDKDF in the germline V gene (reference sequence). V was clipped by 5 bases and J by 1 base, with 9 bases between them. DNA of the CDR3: TGTGCCACCAGCTTAGACATATCCTACGAGCAGTACTTC. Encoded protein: CATSLDISYEQYF.